Listed here are 20 T cell receptor beta chains from one sample, sequenced in a study of blood T cell repertoires in COVID-19. Assay used: immunoSEQ multiplex PCR; TCRdb lists only in-frame clones, some missing. The data show 200,000 to 250,000 clones, 85% seen once. Sample: peripheral blood. Receptor source: an older woman with COVID-19, enrolled during active disease.

The chain links TRBV10-3 to TRBJ1-2, with TRBD1 matching 7 bases. V lost 2 bases to trimming and J lost 1 base; unmatched junction nucleotides: 4. The germline V gene encodes CDR1 ENHRY and CDR2 SYGVKD. CDR3 length: 15 residues. CDR3 DNA: TGTGCCATCAGTGAGGAAACAGGGGATAACTATGGCTACACCTTC. Its translation: CAISEETGDNYGYTF.

The V and J genes are TRBV12-3 or TRBV12-4 and TRBJ2-5; no firm D call. V gave up 1 base and J gave up 2 bases, with 5 bases separating them. This CDR3 is built from 13 residues. CDR3 in amino acids: CASSLVSQETQYF. For the CDR3, the DNA is TGTGCCAGCAGTTTAGTCAGTCAAGAGACCCAGTACTTC.

The gene calls are TRBV30 and TRBJ2-1; maybe TRBD1 (5 bases). Germline V gives CDR1 GTSNPN, CDR2 SVGIG (reference sequence). CDR3 size: 12 residues. Trimming removed 4 bases at V and 7 bases at J, with 11 bases between. CDR3 residues: CAWTGLLNEQFF. CDR3 DNA: TGTGCCTGGACAGGGTTGTTGAATGAGCAGTTCTTC.

This chain joins TRBV5-1 and TRBJ1-1; 8 bases line up with TRBD1. Trimming at V came to 3 bases and at J to 1 base, leaving 5 bases not matched to a gene. This CDR3 has 15 residues. Germline CDR1 SGHRS, CDR2 YFSETQ. The CDR3 here is CASSSMTGANTEAFF. CDR3 nucleotide sequence: TGCGCCAGCAGCTCTATGACAGGGGCGAACACTGAAGCTTTCTTT.

V usage is TRBV25-1 and J usage is TRBJ2-2, with 9 bases that match TRBD1. This CDR3 spans 16 amino acids. V lost 2 bases to trimming and J lost 5 bases; unmatched junction nucleotides: 6. Germline CDR1 reads MGHDK; CDR2 reads SYGVNS. CDR3 DNA sequence: TGTGCCAGCAGTGAAGTCGGGACAGGGAGGACCGGGGAGCTGTTTTTT. It specifies CASSEVGTGRTGELFF.

The chain joins TRBV7-6 to TRBJ1-3; 7 positions agree with TRBD1. This CDR3 spans 20 amino acids. Germline CDR1 reads SGHVS; CDR2 reads FNYEAQ. With 5 bases clipped from V and 0 bases from J, the junction kept 19 bases outside the gene matches. This chain's CDR3 is CASSPTGQVLHSISGNTIYF. The CDR3 nucleotides read TGTGCCAGCAGCCCAACAGGACAGGTCTTACACAGCATCTCTGGAAACACCATATATTTT.

The genes are TRBV9 and TRBJ1-2; possible D gene TRBD1, 5 bases. V lost 0 bases, J lost 4 bases, and 10 bases lay in between. The CDR3 is 14 amino acids. Germline V CDR1 and CDR2: SGDLS, YYNGEE. The CDR3 DNA follows: TGTGCCAGCAGCGTAGCGGGGGGGGTCTATGGCTACACCTTC. It codes for CASSVAGGVYGYTF.

The CDR3: CASSEALGEGTEAFF. CDR3 bases: TGTGCCAGCAGTGAAGCGCTCGGGGAAGGCACTGAAGCTTTCTTT. The chain has TRBV6-1 and TRBJ1-1; D remains unclear. Germline CDR1 is MNHNS and CDR2 is SASEGT. The V and J ends lost 0 bases and 4 bases respectively, with 12 bases between them. This CDR3 has 15 residues.

This clone turned up a few times. CDR3 loop: CASSTRTGYEQYF. As DNA, the CDR3 is TGTGCCAGTAGTACCCGGACAGGCTACGAGCAGTACTTC. The chain links TRBV19 to TRBJ2-7; 7 nucleotides agree with TRBD1. The V and J ends lost 4 bases and 3 bases, in that order; junction bases with no gene match: 3. The CDR3 loop spans 13 amino acids. Germline V gene sequence: CDR1 LNHDA, CDR2 SQIVND (reference sequence).

This chain links TRBV9 with TRBJ1-5, with 10 bases aligning to TRBD1. J lost 5 bases, V lost 0 bases, and 2 bases had no gene match. Germline V gives CDR1 SGDLS, CDR2 YYNGEE. This CDR3 has 15 amino acids. The CDR3 region is CASSVGGTGDQPQHF. The DNA for the CDR3 is TGTGCCAGCAGCGTAGGGGGGACAGGGGATCAGCCCCAGCATTTT.

CDR3 sequence: CASSQRRQGANGYTF. CDR3 in DNA: TGTGCCAGCAGTCAACGCCGACAGGGGGCGAACGGCTACACCTTC. The chain recombines TRBV6-5 with TRBJ1-2, with TRBD1 matching 10 bases. Unmatched junction bases numbered 11, after V lost 5 bases and J lost 8 bases. This CDR3 contains 15 residues. Germline V gives CDR1 MNHEY, CDR2 SVGAGI.

This chain joins TRBV10-3 and TRBJ2-1; D perhaps matches TRBD1 (5 bases). The CDR3 sequence is 14 residues long. Between the trimmed V and J ends, which lost 11 bases and 1 base, there was a span of 15 bases. Germline V CDR1 and CDR2: ENHRY, SYGVKD. The CDR3 region is CASTARDSYNEQFF. In nucleotides, the CDR3 is TGTGCCTCAACCGCCAGGGATTCCTACAATGAGCAGTTCTTC.

This clone has a handful of counts. At the DNA level, this CDR3 is encoded by other sequences in the same sample as well. CDR3 region: CASSQGQNYGYTF. The DNA for the CDR3 is TGTGCCAGCAGCCAGGGGCAGAACTATGGCTACACCTTC. V and J are TRBV14 and TRBJ1-2; a weak D match, TRBD1 (5 bases). Trimming took 3 bases from V and 2 from J, leaving 7 bases between them. CDR1 is SGHDN, CDR2 FVKESK, per germline. The CDR3 loop spans 13 amino acids.

This clone was counted a single time. CDR3 DNA sequence: TGCGCCAGCAGCCAATTGGGACAGGGGGCGAACACTGAAGCTTTCTTT. It translates to CASSQLGQGANTEAFF. The rearrangement links TRBV5-1 to TRBJ1-1, with 12 bases aligning to TRBD1. With 4 bases clipped from V and 1 base from J, the junction kept 5 bases outside the gene matches. This CDR3 is 16 amino acids long. In germline, CDR1 is SGHRS, CDR2 YFSETQ.

The chain joins TRBV7-2 to TRBJ2-4, with TRBD2 matching over 7 bases. Germline V gene sequence: CDR1 SGHTA, CDR2 FQGNSA. The V segment lost 1 base and the J segment 0 bases; nucleotides outside the gene matches: 9. The CDR3 covers 18 residues. The CDR3 sequence is CASSLGGTNPLAKNIQYF. DNA for the CDR3: TGTGCCAGCAGCTTAGGAGGGACTAATCCCCTAGCCAAAAACATTCAGTACTTC.

This clone has just one count. V usage is TRBV5-1 and J usage is TRBJ1-2, with 9 nucleotides matching TRBD1. The CDR3 loop spans 18 amino acids. V was pared by 0 bases and J by 4 bases, with 13 bases of the junction left unmatched. Germline V gives CDR1 SGHRS, CDR2 YFSETQ. CDR3 nucleotides: TGCGCCAGCAGCTTGGAATACTACCGGGACAGGGTGGGCTATGGCTACACCTTC. Translated, it gives CASSLEYYRDRVGYGYTF.

This chain uses TRBV2 with TRBJ1-6; 10 bases align to TRBD1. The trim removed 9 bases at V and 9 bases at J, leaving 11 bases unmatched. The CDR3 extends over 15 amino acids. Per germline, CDR1 SNHLY and CDR2 FYNNEI. CDR3 sequence (DNA): TGTGCCAGTAACCGGGACAGGGGAGTCAGTTCACCCCTCCACTTT. It translates to CASNRDRGVSSPLHF.

The chain links TRBV7-2 to TRBJ2-5; TRBD2 matches at 8 bases. The length of the CDR3 is 15 residues. Germline CDR1 reads SGHTA; CDR2 reads FQGNSA. With 1 base clipped from V and 2 bases from J, the junction kept 3 bases outside the gene matches. In DNA form, the CDR3 reads TGTGCCAGCAGCTTAGTAACTAGCGGACAAGAGACCCAGTACTTC. It yields the protein CASSLVTSGQETQYF.

J is TRBJ1-2 and V is TRBV3-1 (or the pseudogene TRBV3-2), with TRBD1 matching 7 bases. Germline loops: CDR1 LGHDT, CDR2 YNNKEL (reference sequence). This CDR3 is 16 amino acids long. V was clipped by 0 bases and J by 5 bases; unmatched bases: 9. CDR3 DNA sequence: TGTGCCAGCAGCCAAGATGTAGAGGGGGCGGCATATGGCTACACCTTC. This translates into CASSQDVEGAAYGYTF.

This CDR3 reads CASSQSRILYYGYTF. CDR3 nucleotides: TGTGCCAGCAGCCAATCCAGGATCCTTTACTATGGCTACACCTTC. The chain has TRBV3-1 (or the pseudogene TRBV3-2) and TRBJ1-2; D is unresolved. Germline CDR1 is LGHDT and CDR2 is YNNKEL (reference sequence). The length of the CDR3 is 15 residues. V was clipped by 2 bases and J by 3 bases, with 13 bases between them.